One and the same sample provided the 8 T cell receptor beta chains below, sequenced in a study of shared clonotypes between healthy human individuals. Only CD45RO-negative cells positively selected for CCR7 counted as naive CD8 cells, so terminally differentiated effector memory CD45RA+ cells were excluded. Some clones are missing from TCRdb's copy, which holds only in-frame ones; the method was immunoSEQ multiplex PCR. In the table there are just over 2,000,000 clones, roughly 95% of which are singletons. Sequencing input: naive CD8+ T cells sorted from blood. The receptors here all came from a man aged 18 to 35 in good health.

The genes are TRBV25-1 and TRBJ1-1; 7 bases fit TRBD1. Per the germline V gene, CDR1 is MGHDK and CDR2 is SYGVNS. After removal of 2 bases from V and 4 bases from J, the junction contained 7 bases not matched to a gene. This CDR3 contains 15 residues. CDR3: CASSERSGGGTEAFF. The CDR3 coding sequence is TGTGCCAGCAGTGAAAGGTCAGGGGGGGGCACTGAAGCTTTCTTT.

This clone was counted a single time. Here the CDR3 DNA reads TGTGCCAGCAGCTTAGAAGGGGCAGGGCAGTACTTC. It codes for CASSLEGAGQYF. The chain carries TRBV11-1 and TRBJ2-7; possibly TRBD1 for D (5 bases). The CDR3 is 12 residues long. The germline CDR1 and CDR2 sequences are SGHAT and FQDESV (reference sequence). Trimming removed 1 base at V and 9 bases at J, with 10 bases between.

A single count supports this clone. The sample has other DNA sequences that encode this CDR3 too. The gene calls are TRBV27 and TRBJ2-2; TRBD1 might be the D (5 bases). The germline V gene encodes CDR1 MNHEY and CDR2 SMNVEV (reference sequence). This CDR3 comprises 13 residues. V lost 2 bases to trimming and J lost 6 bases, with 7 bases between them. The CDR3 reads CASSLQGPGELFF. The CDR3 bases are TGTGCCAGCAGTTTACAGGGTCCCGGGGAGCTGTTTTTT.

The chain joins TRBV4-1 to TRBJ2-7; D may correspond to TRBD1 or TRBD2 (5 bases each). Trimming cost V 3 bases and J 2 bases, with 17 bases left between them. This CDR3 has 16 amino acids. Germline assignment: CDR1 MGHRA and CDR2 YSYEKL. The CDR3 loop reads CASSHGEVTGPYEQYF. The DNA for the CDR3 is TGCGCCAGCAGCCACGGGGAAGTAACAGGTCCCTACGAGCAGTACTTC.

The V and J genes are TRBV2 and TRBJ2-3; tentatively, D is TRBD2 (6 bases). The CDR3 is made up of 15 amino acids. The V gene lost 3 bases and the J gene lost 5 bases, with 15 bases spanning the gap. The germline V gene encodes CDR1 SNHLY and CDR2 FYNNEI. In DNA form, the CDR3 reads TGTGCCAGCAGTGACCCCCCTAGCGAGGAAGATACGCAGTATTTT. This gives the protein CASSDPPSEEDTQYF. The whole variable domain, filled in from reference TRBV2 and TRBJ2-3, reads EPEVTQTPSHQVTQMGQEVILRCVPISNHLYFYWYRQILGQKVEFLVSFYNNEISEKSEIFDDQFSVERPDGSNFTLKIRSTKLEDSAMYFCASSDPPSEEDTQYFGPGTRLTVL.

The chain joins TRBV4-3 to TRBJ2-7; TRBD1 might be the D (6 bases). V lost 0 bases and J 0 bases, leaving 15 bases between the germline ends. The CDR3 loop spans 17 amino acids. CDR1 and CDR2 (germline): LGHNA, YSLEER. CDR3 loop: CASSQDLDSESSYEQYF. Here the CDR3 DNA reads TGCGCCAGCAGCCAAGATCTGGACAGCGAGAGCTCCTACGAGCAGTACTTC.

The chain has TRBV28 and TRBJ1-2, with TRBD1 matching over 8 bases. Trimming cost V 5 bases and J 7 bases; bases outside gene matches: 6. Germline CDR1 MDHEN, CDR2 SYDVKM. This CDR3 is built from 13 residues. The CDR3 DNA sequence: TGTGCCAGCAGTCAGACAGGGGCGGCTGGCTACACCTTC. Protein product: CASSQTGAAGYTF.

V is TRBV28 and J is TRBJ1-1; possible D gene TRBD1, 5 bases. V shed 8 bases and J shed 1 base, with 23 bases lying between them. There are 17 residues in the CDR3. The germline V gene has CDR1 MDHEN and CDR2 SYDVKM. CDR3: CASPRVPQPKSNTEAFF. CDR3 sequence (DNA): TGTGCCAGCCCCAGGGTCCCCCAACCCAAGTCGAACACTGAAGCTTTCTTT.